Following are 10 T cell receptor beta chains from one sample sequenced in a study of cytomegalovirus exposure and HLA in healthy donors (dated by TCRdb to the late 2010s). Libraries were prepared through the immunoSEQ multiplex PCR assay. In TCRdb, the immuneACCESS table is reduced to in-frame sequences with V and J assigned. These tables do not hold every clone; where another copy was compared, an unresolved V gene accounts for under half, and the others remain unexplained. The sample has about 150,000 clones on record, approximately 82% of them singletons. Jointly, the top ten make up 25% to 30% of the sample. Sequences were obtained from PBMCs. The receptors were sampled from a man aged 25 to 40 in good health and CMV-seropositive.

V gene TRBV5-4 combines with J gene TRBJ2-3; possible D gene TRBD2, 6 bases. With 0 bases removed from V and 5 bases from J, the gap between germline ends came to 19 bases. The germline V gene encodes CDR1 SGHNT and CDR2 YYREEE (reference sequence). The CDR3 loop spans 17 amino acids. In DNA, the CDR3 is TGTGCCAGCAGCTTGGGGGCTAGCGCTAGTCTGGGAGATACGCAGTATTTT. Protein sequence: CASSLGASASLGDTQYF.

This clone has only a few counts. This sequence joins TRBV7-3 and TRBJ2-7; no reliable D call. CDR3 length: 15 amino acids. Per germline, CDR1 SGHTA and CDR2 FQGTGA. The V end lost 5 bases, the J end lost 1 base, and 15 bases lay between the germline ends. The CDR3 DNA follows: TGTGCCAGCAGCGACCCCCTGACAAGTTCCTACGAGCAGTACTTC. Its protein is CASSDPLTSSYEQYF.

V usage is TRBV6-1 and J usage is TRBJ2-7; unclear D gene. Germline V gene lookup returns CDR1 MNHNS and CDR2 SASEGT. This CDR3 comprises 15 residues. The V gene lost 1 base and the J gene lost 3 bases, with 13 bases spanning the gap. CDR3 sequence: CASSEVLNSIYEQYF. The DNA of the CDR3 is TGTGCCAGCAGTGAAGTCCTAAACAGCATCTACGAGCAGTACTTC.

The chain recombines TRBV9 with TRBJ2-7; D is unresolved. This CDR3 has 13 residues. Trimming removed 0 bases at V and 0 bases at J, with 4 bases between. Germline assignment: CDR1 SGDLS and CDR2 YYNGEE. CDR3 DNA sequence: TGTGCCAGCAGCGTAGGAGACTCCTACGAGCAGTACTTC. This encodes CASSVGDSYEQYF.

This chain joins TRBV18 and TRBJ1-1; 7 bases fit TRBD1. This CDR3 spans 14 amino acids. V shed 4 bases and J 3 bases; nucleotides not matched to a gene: 5. Germline CDR1 is KGHSH and CDR2 is LQKENI. The CDR3 DNA reads as TGTGCCAGCTCACGACAGGGCAGGGACACTGAAGCTTTCTTT. Its translation is CASSRQGRDTEAFF.

The V call is TRBV7-8, the J call TRBJ1-2; D ambiguous. Trimming pared 2 bases from V and 3 bases from J, leaving 13 bases between. Germline-derived CDR1 and CDR2 are SGHVS and FQNEAQ. This CDR3 is built from 15 residues. CDR3 loop: CASSLSVSGDYGYTF. CDR3 coding DNA: TGTGCCAGCAGCTTATCTGTTTCGGGAGACTATGGCTACACCTTC.

This clone was recorded only once. This chain uses TRBV7-3 with TRBJ2-5; D might be TRBD1 (5 bases). Germline V gene sequence: CDR1 SGHTA, CDR2 FQGTGA. The CDR3 extends over 14 amino acids. Trimming shortened V by 4 bases and J by 7 bases, and 16 bases separated the two germline ends. CDR3: CASSSLLGAGTQYF. CDR3 nucleotides: TGTGCCAGCAGCTCATTGTTAGGGGCAGGGACCCAGTACTTC. Combining the CDR3 with reference TRBV7-3 and TRBJ2-5 gives the whole variable domain GAGVSQTPSNKVTEKGKYVELRCDPISGHTALYWYRQSLGQGPEFLIYFQGTGAADDSGLPNDRFFAVRPEGSVSTLKIQRTERGDSAVYLCASSSLLGAGTQYFGPGTRLLVL.

The chain recombines TRBV14 with TRBJ2-7; D perhaps matches TRBD2 (6 bases). CDR1 SGHDN and CDR2 FVKESK come from the germline V gene. The CDR3 is 16 amino acids. Trimming stripped 0 bases from V and 1 base from J, with 13 bases between. DNA for the CDR3: TGTGCCAGCAGCCAAGATGGGTACGGGGGATCCTACGAGCAGTACTTC. Translated, it gives CASSQDGYGGSYEQYF.

The chain uses TRBV7-3 and TRBJ2-3; a possible D gene is TRBD1 (5 bases). The CDR3 totals 11 residues. Trimming shortened V by 5 bases and J by 8 bases, and 8 bases separated the two germline ends. Per the germline V gene, CDR1 is SGHTA and CDR2 is FQGTGA. The CDR3 region has the DNA TGTGCCAGCAGCCTCCAGGGTACGCAGTATTTT. Its protein product is CASSLQGTQYF.

J is TRBJ2-1 and V is TRBV30; TRBD2 agrees at 7 bases. Germline assignment: CDR1 GTSNPN and CDR2 SVGIG (reference sequence). The CDR3 is 13 amino acids. J was trimmed by 7 bases and V by 2 bases; bases with no gene match: 5. The CDR3, as DNA: TGTGCCTGGAGTAGCGGGGCCAGGAATGAGCAGTTCTTC. Its translation is CAWSSGARNEQFF.